These 27 T cell receptor beta chains originate from one sample sequenced in a study of T cells in women clearing cervical HPV infection. The protocol was immunoSEQ multiplex PCR, while the TCRdb copy is restricted to in-frame clones and leaves out a portion. Its table records under 35,000 clones. Sequencing was performed on blood buffy coat. The receptors come from a woman between 18 and 70 years old with a cervical HPV16 infection that either progressed to CIN3+ or cleared (not recorded which).

A word on this clone: An end of the junction does not agree with germline; a read error may underlie this. The read ends 3 residues before the CDR3 terminus; that terminus is restored from the germline J gene. The chain links TRBV2 to TRBJ2-3, with a possible D match to TRBD2 (6 bases). The CDR3 has 15 amino acids. Germline CDR1 and CDR2: SNHLY and FYNNEI. The CDR3 loop is CATSVTGTESDTQYF. The CDR3 bases that were read are TGTGCCACCAGTGTTACCGGGACTGAGTCAGATACG.

In regard to this clone: The read is 3 residues too short to cover the CDR3 end, so that end is filled in from the germline J gene. The V call is TRBV30, the J call TRBJ2-6; D perhaps matches TRBD2 (5 bases). Germline V gene data show CDR1 as GTSNPN and CDR2 as SVGIG (reference sequence). The ends were cut back, 6 bases at V and 11 bases at J, with 20 bases in the middle. This CDR3 comprises 14 residues. The CDR3 bases that were read are TGTGCCTGCTTGAATAAGCGGAGATCCGACGTC. It specifies CACLNKRRSDV. The CDR3 in its entirety is CACLNKRRSDVLTF.

Note on this clone: The missing CDR3 end, 3 residues past where the read stops, is filled in from the germline J gene. V is TRBV28 and J is TRBJ2-1; no clear D gene. Germline V gene lookup returns CDR1 MDHEN and CDR2 SYDVKM. This CDR3 is 11 amino acids long. The V gene lost 5 bases and the J gene lost 4 bases, with 3 bases spanning the gap. The DNA read from the CDR3 is TGTGCCAGCAGTCCATACAATGAG. This codes for CASSPYNE. The whole CDR3 sequence reads CASSPYNEQFF.

To note about this clone: Read coverage stops 3 residues before the CDR3 terminus; the germline J gene supplies the remainder. This chain links TRBV19 with TRBJ1-1, with TRBD1 matching over 8 bases. The CDR3 contains 16 residues. V shed 4 bases and J 4 bases; nucleotides not matched to a gene: 11. Germline V gene lookup returns CDR1 LNHDA and CDR2 SQIVND (reference sequence). The CDR3 protein is CASSRGQDHWGTEAFF. Partial CDR3 DNA: TGTGCCAGTAGTAGGGGACAGGATCATTGGGGCACTGAA. Using reference TRBV19 and TRBJ1-1 for the parts outside the CDR3, the full variable domain is DGGITQSPKYLFRKEGQNVTLSCEQNLNHDAMYWYRQDPGQGLRLIYYSQIVNDFQKGDIAEGYSVSREKKESFPLTVTSAQKNPTAFYLCASSRGQDHWGTEAFFGQGTRLTVV.

Notes on this clone: The read stops 3 residues short of the end of the CDR3; the missing end is completed from the germline J gene. The chain joins TRBV5-4 to TRBJ2-1; maybe TRBD1 (5 bases). The length of the CDR3 is 13 residues. Trimming left V 2 bases short and J 3 bases short, with 6 bases between. The germline V gene has CDR1 SGHNT and CDR2 YYREEE (reference sequence). The covered CDR3 bases are TGTGCCAGCAGCTTCCAGGGCTACAATGAG. Translation: CASSFQGYNE. The whole CDR3 sequence reads CASSFQGYNEQFF.

In the case of this clone: The read falls 3 residues short of the CDR3 end, and the missing part is taken from the germline J gene. The chain uses TRBV29-1 and TRBJ2-5; D may be TRBD1 (5 bases). Germline CDR1 SQVTM, CDR2 ANQGSEA. With 7 bases removed from V and 5 bases from J, the gap between germline ends came to 17 bases. This CDR3 comprises 13 residues. The CDR3 is CSAGGQGAETQYF. The CDR3 DNA, read in part, is TGCAGCGCCGGTGGGCAGGGCGCGGAGACC.

On this clone itself: Sequencing ends 3 residues short of the CDR3 end; the germline J gene provides the rest. This rearrangement joins TRBV7-9 to TRBJ2-1; 10 bases are a match to TRBD1. In germline, CDR1 is SEHNR, CDR2 FQNEAQ (reference sequence). The ends lost 5 bases at V and 0 bases at J; junction bases unmatched: 1. The CDR3 has 15 residues. CDR3 sequence reads: CASSRTGGSYNEQFF. The DNA read from the CDR3 is TGTGCCAGCAGCAGGACAGGGGGCTCCTACAATGAG.

In the case of this clone: From the germline J gene comes the end of the CDR3, since the read stops 3 residues before it. This rearrangement joins TRBV7-6 to TRBJ1-1; unclear D gene. The CDR3 consists of 13 residues. Germline assignment: CDR1 SGHVS and CDR2 FNYEAQ. CDR3 loop: CASSLEQPSEAFF. The CDR3 bases that were read are TGTGCCAGCAGCTTAGAACAGCCCTCCGAA.

On this clone itself: The read stops 3 residues short of the end of the CDR3; the missing end is completed from the germline J gene. This rearrangement joins TRBV18 to TRBJ2-6; TRBD2 matches at 11 bases. Per germline, CDR1 KGHSH and CDR2 LQKENI. The CDR3 extends over 19 amino acids. J was trimmed by 4 bases and V by 3 bases; bases with no gene match: 11. The CDR3 spells CASSPPLAGVRPGANVLTF. The covered CDR3 bases are TGTGCCAGCTCACCCCCACTAGCGGGAGTTCGACCCGGGGCCAACGTC.

In the case of this clone: The DNA ends 3 residues before the CDR3 does, and the rest of the CDR3 is filled in from the germline J gene. This sequence joins TRBV6-4 and TRBJ2-3, with 13 positions matching TRBD2. The CDR3 totals 15 residues. The V gene end was trimmed by 3 bases and the J gene end by 8 bases; junction bases not matched to a gene: 5. Germline V gene sequence: CDR1 MRHNA, CDR2 SNTAGT. Incomplete CDR3 DNA: TGTGCCAGCAGTGAACTAGCGGGGGGGGCGTCTACG. Residues: CASSELAGGAST. The entire CDR3 protein is CASSELAGGASTQYF.

Regarding this clone: The CDR3 end is not reached by the read, which stops 3 residues before it; the germline J gene fills it in. The chain couples TRBV5-1 to TRBJ2-7, with TRBD1 as a possible D gene (6 bases). The CDR3 consists of 13 residues. From germline, CDR1 is SGHRS and CDR2 YFSETQ. Trimming pared 4 bases from V and 2 bases from J, leaving 10 bases between. The CDR3 sequence is CASSLRTAYEQYF. The CDR3 bases that were read are TGCGCCAGCAGCCTCCGGACAGCCTACGAG. The whole variable domain, remainder taken from reference TRBV5-1 and TRBJ2-7, is KAGVTQTPRYLIKTRGQQVTLSCSPISGHRSVSWYQQTPGQGLQFLFEYFSETQRNKGNFPGRFSGRQFSNSRSEMNVSTLELGDSALYLCASSLRTAYEQYFGPGTRLTVT.

With regard to this clone: The sequence runs out 3 residues before the end of the CDR3; the remainder is reconstructed from the germline J gene. This sequence joins TRBV4-1 and TRBJ2-3; 9 bases agree with TRBD1. This CDR3 has 18 amino acids. V shed 0 bases, J shed 0 bases, and the junction held 7 bases outside the gene matches. Germline-derived CDR1 and CDR2 are MGHRA and YSYEKL. Incomplete CDR3 DNA: TGCGCCAGCAGCCAAGATCATGGGACAGGGCTGAGCACAGATACG. This codes for CASSQDHGTGLSTDT. The whole CDR3 protein reads CASSQDHGTGLSTDTQYF.

Comment on this clone: The CDR3 is cut off 3 residues early in the read; its end comes from the germline J gene. The chain links TRBV19 to TRBJ2-2, with a possible D match to TRBD1 (6 bases). Germline values: CDR1 LNHDA, CDR2 SQIVND (reference sequence). The CDR3 has 14 amino acids. CDR3 in amino acids: CASTRTATNEKLFF. Incomplete CDR3 DNA: TGTGCCAGTACCCGGACAGCAACTAATGAAAAG.

In regard to this clone: The read gets to within 3 residues of the CDR3 end, and the germline J gene fills in the rest. The genes are TRBV10-3 and TRBJ2-1, with 13 bases identical to TRBD2. The junction had 5 bases not matched to a gene; V was cut back by 6 bases and J by 3 bases. Germline values: CDR1 ENHRY, CDR2 SYGVKD. The CDR3 is 16 amino acids. The part of the CDR3 DNA that was read is TGTGCCATCAGCCGGACTAGCGGGGGTAGCTACAATGAG. As protein: CAISRTSGGSYNE. The full CDR3 sequence reads CAISRTSGGSYNEQFF.

Note on this clone: Sequencing ends 3 residues short of the CDR3 end; the germline J gene provides the rest. The chain couples TRBV5-1 to TRBJ2-2; 8 bases align to TRBD1. The CDR3 runs to 17 residues. Germline CDR1 and CDR2: SGHRS and YFSETQ. V dropped 4 bases and J dropped 2; count of bases not matched to a gene: 10. CDR3 sequence: CASSPTPGQGNTGELFF. The covered CDR3 bases are TGCGCCAGCAGCCCGACCCCCGGACAGGGAAACACCGGGGAG.

In regard to this clone: The read gets to within 3 residues of the CDR3 end, and the germline J gene fills in the rest. The chain joins TRBV5-1 to TRBJ2-1; 10 bases fit TRBD1. The CDR3 sequence is 15 residues long. V dropped 3 bases and J dropped 9; count of bases not matched to a gene: 9. Germline CDR1 reads SGHRS; CDR2 reads YFSETQ. The part of the CDR3 DNA that was read is TGCGCCAGCAGCTGGGGGGACAGGGGATTGAGTGAG. It translates to CASSWGDRGLSE. The full-length CDR3 reads as CASSWGDRGLSEQFF.

As for this clone: The read stops 3 residues short of the end of the CDR3; the missing end is completed from the germline J gene. The chain recombines TRBV28 with TRBJ2-2; the D is unclear. This CDR3 is 13 amino acids long. Per germline, CDR1 MDHEN and CDR2 SYDVKM. CDR3 sequence reads: CASSDSYNSPLFF. Partial CDR3 DNA: TGTGCCAGCAGCGACTCCTATAATTCACCG.

Its frequency marks this clone as medium-sized. Coverage ceases 3 residues before the CDR3 finishes, and the germline J gene fills in the end. The chain recombines TRBV7-2 with TRBJ2-3; no reliable D call. The CDR3 extends over 12 amino acids. Germline-derived CDR1 and CDR2 are SGHTA and FQGNSA. V was pared by 4 bases and J by 2 bases, with 4 bases between. CDR3 sequence: CASSSLTDTQYF. CDR3 bases read: TGTGCCAGCAGCTCACTCACAGATACG.

Regarding this clone: Read data end 3 residues before the CDR3 end; the end is taken from the germline J gene. This rearrangement joins TRBV28 to TRBJ1-2, with D possibly TRBD1 on 6 matching bases. The CDR3 covers 13 residues. Germline-derived CDR1 and CDR2 are MDHEN and SYDVKM. V was pared by 5 bases and J by 6 bases, with 13 bases between. The CDR3 region is CASSISTGNGYTF. The part of the CDR3 DNA that was read is TGTGCCAGCAGTATAAGCACAGGGAATGGC.

With regard to this clone: The read falls 3 residues short of the CDR3 end, and the missing part is taken from the germline J gene. V gene TRBV7-3 combines with J gene TRBJ2-5; D is perhaps TRBD1 (6 bases). In germline, CDR1 is SGHTA, CDR2 FQGTGA. There are 13 residues in the CDR3. V was shortened by 4 bases and J by 3 bases, with 9 bases between the two germline ends. The CDR3 spells CASSSYREETQYF. The sequenced part of the CDR3 DNA is TGTGCCAGCAGCTCCTACAGGGAAGAGACC.

For this clone: The read ends 3 residues before the CDR3 terminus; that terminus is restored from the germline J gene. The V gene is TRBV5-1, the J gene TRBJ2-7, with 8 bases identical to TRBD1. There are 14 residues in the CDR3. CDR1 and CDR2 (germline): SGHRS, YFSETQ. V lost 4 bases and J lost 2; bases outside the gene matches: 5. The CDR3 protein is CASSTGQGAYEQYF. CDR3 DNA (partial): TGCGCCAGCAGCACCGGACAGGGAGCCTACGAG.

On this clone: The CDR3 end is not reached by the read, which stops 3 residues before it; the germline J gene fills it in. The V and J genes are TRBV5-4 and TRBJ1-5; 8 bases map to TRBD1. CDR3 size: 15 residues. From germline, CDR1 is SGHNT and CDR2 YYREEE (reference sequence). With 0 bases clipped from V and 3 bases from J, the junction kept 2 bases outside the gene matches. The CDR3 sequence is CASSLGQGNNQPQHF. The CDR3 DNA, read in part, is TGTGCCAGCAGCTTGGGACAGGGGAACAATCAGCCC.

As for this clone: The read falls 3 residues short of the CDR3 end, and the missing part is taken from the germline J gene. The rearrangement uses TRBV5-1 and TRBJ1-4; D not certain. The CDR3 sequence is 14 residues long. The germline V and J ends were trimmed by 0 bases and 5 bases, with 8 bases remaining between them. Per germline, CDR1 SGHRS and CDR2 YFSETQ. The CDR3 sequence: CASSLERANEKLFF. The CDR3 bases that were read are TGCGCCAGCAGCTTGGAGAGGGCAAATGAAAAA. Together with reference TRBV5-1 and TRBJ1-4, the CDR3 gives the full variable domain: KAGVTQTPRYLIKTRGQQVTLSCSPISGHRSVSWYQQTPGQGLQFLFEYFSETQRNKGNFPGRFSGRQFSNSRSEMNVSTLELGDSALYLCASSLERANEKLFFGSGTQLSVL.

With regard to this clone: The sequenced fragment ends 3 residues before the CDR3 boundary, so the rest is inferred from the germline J gene. The V and J genes are TRBV5-4 and TRBJ1-1; 8 nucleotides match TRBD1. Germline assignment: CDR1 SGHNT and CDR2 YYREEE (reference sequence). This CDR3 spans 15 amino acids. Trimming removed 0 bases from V and 1 base from J; junction bases left unmatched: 2. CDR3 DNA, as far as it was read: TGTGCCAGCAGCTTGGTGGGACAGGAGAACACTGAA. Protein sequence: CASSLVGQENTE. The complete CDR3 sequence is CASSLVGQENTEAFF. The entire variable domain, with the rest obtained from reference TRBV5-4 and TRBJ1-1, is as follows: ETGVTQSPTHLIKTRGQQVTLRCSSQSGHNTVSWYQQALGQGPQFIFQYYREEENGRGNFPPRFSGLQFPNYSSELNVNALELDDSALYLCASSLVGQENTEAFFGQGTRLTVV.

A remark on this clone: The read finishes 3 residues shy of the CDR3 end, and the germline J gene is used to complete it. The chain uses TRBV7-9 and TRBJ2-2; D not resolved. This CDR3 contains 15 residues. The germline V gene has CDR1 SEHNR and CDR2 FQNEAQ (reference sequence). The CDR3 here is CASSLEAATNEKLFF. CDR3 bases read: TGTGCCAGCAGCTTAGAGGCGGCAACTAATGAAAAG.

Worth noting for this clone: The read ends 3 residues early relative to the CDR3; the germline J gene fills the gap. The chain employs TRBV10-3 and TRBJ1-1; 7 positions match TRBD1. Trimming removed 0 bases from V and 0 bases from J; junction bases left unmatched: 7. The CDR3 has 17 residues. Germline V gene data show CDR1 as ENHRY and CDR2 as SYGVKD. Incomplete CDR3 DNA: TGTGCCATCAGTGAGTCTAGGGACAGACGCATGAACACTGAA. Translating it yields CAISESRDRRMNTE. The full CDR3 is CAISESRDRRMNTEAFF.

As concerns this clone: The CDR3 goes on 3 residues after the read ends, and that part is filled in from the germline J gene. The chain links TRBV2 to TRBJ2-5; tentatively, D is TRBD2 (5 bases). The CDR3 length is 11 residues. V was pared by 6 bases and J by 3 bases, with 5 bases between. CDR1 and CDR2 (germline): SNHLY, FYNNEI. The CDR3: CASSGEETQYF. CDR3 DNA (partial): TGTGCCAGCAGCGGGGAAGAGACC.